These 10 T cell receptor beta chains originate from one sample sequenced in a study of blood T cell repertoires in COVID-19. Only in-frame clones appear in the TCRdb table, and some are missing; sequencing was by immunoSEQ multiplex PCR. The sample holds 200,000 to 250,000 clones, around 85% seen once. Material for sequencing was peripheral blood. The receptors were sampled from a woman aged 50 to 60 with acute or convalescent COVID-19.

CDR3 nucleotide sequence: TGTGCCATCAGTGAGTCGACAGGGGGCAACTATGGCTACACCTTC. This sequence encodes CAISESTGGNYGYTF. This chain uses TRBV10-3 with TRBJ1-2; TRBD1 agrees at 10 bases. The length of the CDR3 is 15 residues. Germline CDR1 is ENHRY and CDR2 is SYGVKD. J lost 2 bases, V lost 0 bases, and 0 bases had no gene match.

The rearrangement joins TRBV4-1 to TRBJ1-4; 12 nucleotides line up with TRBD1. The junction had 11 bases not matched to a gene; V was cut back by 4 bases and J by 8 bases. In germline, CDR1 is MGHRA, CDR2 YSYEKL. There are 17 residues in the CDR3. CDR3 sequence (DNA): TGCGCCAGCAGCCCCCGGGACAGGGGGCAGCGGGAAGAAAAACTGTTTTTT. This encodes CASSPRDRGQREEKLFF.

The genes are TRBV5-1 and TRBJ2-2; the D gene is possibly TRBD1 (6 bases). Germline CDR1 SGHRS, CDR2 YFSETQ. The V gene lost 0 bases and the J gene lost 9 bases, with 21 bases spanning the gap. The CDR3 totals 17 residues. The CDR3 DNA reads TGCGCCAGCAGCTTGGGGGTGGGGACAATGGGACACCGGGAGCTGTTTTTT. Its translation is CASSLGVGTMGHRELFF.

This clone was counted a few times. The chain carries TRBV6-2 or TRBV6-3 and TRBJ2-1, with D possibly being TRBD1 (6 bases). The CDR3 covers 12 residues. Trimming cost V 5 bases and J 8 bases, with 10 bases left between them. Germline V gene data show CDR1 as MNHEY and CDR2 as SVGEGT. The CDR3 DNA is TGTGCCAGCAGTCCCCCAGGGGATGAGCAGTTCTTC. Amino acids: CASSPPGDEQFF.

The V gene is TRBV10-3, the J gene TRBJ2-3, with D possibly TRBD1 on 8 matching bases. The CDR3 covers 17 residues. V was shortened by 10 bases and J by 0 bases, with 23 bases between the two germline ends. Germline CDR1 ENHRY, CDR2 SYGVKD. CDR3 in DNA: TGTGCCACCCGATCACAGGGGGGGCTACCCAGCACAGATACGCAGTATTTT. It codes for CATRSQGGLPSTDTQYF.

This chain uses TRBV19 with TRBJ2-7, with 11 nucleotides matching TRBD2. Germline-derived CDR1 and CDR2 are LNHDA and SQIVND (reference sequence). This CDR3 has 15 residues. V shed 3 bases, J shed 6 bases, and the junction held 7 bases outside the gene matches. CDR3 sequence reads: CASSIAASGRSEQYF. DNA for the CDR3: TGTGCCAGTAGTATCGCGGCTAGCGGGAGGAGCGAGCAGTACTTC.

J is TRBJ2-2 and V is TRBV18; D might be TRBD1 (5 bases). Trimming took off 3 bases at V and 0 bases at J, with 11 bases between the two ends. Germline CDR1 and CDR2: KGHSH and LQKENI. The CDR3 contains 16 residues. The CDR3 loop reads CASSPFRATNTGELFF. CDR3 DNA sequence: TGTGCCAGCTCACCTTTCAGGGCAACGAACACCGGGGAGCTGTTTTTT.

This sequence joins TRBV5-1 and TRBJ2-6; 8 nucleotides align to TRBD2. Germline values: CDR1 SGHRS, CDR2 YFSETQ. J was trimmed by 5 bases and V by 4 bases; bases with no gene match: 14. This CDR3 has 18 amino acids. The CDR3 DNA reads TGCGCCAGCAGCAGGGCGAAGCGGGAGAGTAACAGGGCCAACGTCCTGACTTTC. Residues: CASSRAKRESNRANVLTF.

This clone has more than one count but fewer than ten. This chain joins TRBV6-5 and TRBJ2-1, with 8 bases that match TRBD2. The CDR3 totals 15 residues. J was trimmed by 7 bases and V by 5 bases; bases with no gene match: 10. Germline values: CDR1 MNHEY, CDR2 SVGAGI. The CDR3: CASSTGGEAFNEQFF. The CDR3, as DNA: TGTGCCAGCAGTACGGGGGGGGAGGCGTTTAATGAGCAGTTCTTC.

In regard to this clone: Different DNA sequences within this sample yield the same CDR3. The chain couples TRBV5-1 to TRBJ2-3; TRBD1 aligns across 8 bases. Germline V lookup: CDR1 SGHRS, CDR2 YFSETQ. V shed 3 bases and J 0 bases; nucleotides not matched to a gene: 0. CDR3 length: 14 residues. The CDR3 coding sequence is TGCGCCAGCAGCTCAGGGGGCAGCACAGATACGCAGTATTTT. Amino acid sequence: CASSSGGSTDTQYF.